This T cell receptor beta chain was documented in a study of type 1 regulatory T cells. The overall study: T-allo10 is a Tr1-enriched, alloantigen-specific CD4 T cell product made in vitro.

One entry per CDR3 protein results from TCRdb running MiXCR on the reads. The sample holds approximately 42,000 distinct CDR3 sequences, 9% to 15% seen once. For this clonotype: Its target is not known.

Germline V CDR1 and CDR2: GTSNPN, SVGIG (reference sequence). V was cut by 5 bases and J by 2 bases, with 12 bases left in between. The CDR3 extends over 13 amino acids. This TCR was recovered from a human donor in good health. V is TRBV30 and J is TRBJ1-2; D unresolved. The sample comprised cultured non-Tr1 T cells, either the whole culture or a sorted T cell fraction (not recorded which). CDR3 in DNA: TGTGCCTGGGGCTTATTAGGGAACTATGGCTACACCTTC. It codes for CAWGLLGNYGYTF.